These 21 T cell receptor beta chains were sequenced from one sample in a study of CD8 T cells in Susac syndrome. When the RNA was reverse transcribed, random hexamers were used with an input of roughly 0.5 to 1 ug. TCRdb passed the immunoSEQ multiplex PCR reads through MiXCR, listing each CDR3 protein once. The sample has 150,000 or so distinct CDR3 sequences, approximately 95% seen once. Sequences were obtained from CD4+ T cells from PBMCs. These TCRs come from a human donor with Susac syndrome.

The rearrangement uses TRBV24-1 and TRBJ2-2; D unresolved. The CDR3 has 13 residues. Germline V lookup: CDR1 KGHDR, CDR2 SFDVKD. V was clipped by 2 bases and J by 4 bases, with 4 bases between them. The CDR3 bases are TGTGCCACCAGTGATTCTGTCACCGGGGAGCTGTTTTTT. Protein: CATSDSVTGELFF.

The chain carries TRBV24-1 and TRBJ2-3; D might be TRBD1 (7 bases). The CDR3 totals 13 residues. Germline lookup yields CDR1 KGHDR and CDR2 SFDVKD. DNA of the CDR3: TGTGCAACAGGGGCTAGCGTGTCAGATACGCAGTATTTT. Translated: CATGASVSDTQYF.

The chain recombines TRBV28 with TRBJ2-1; possibly TRBD1 for D (5 bases). V lost 5 bases to trimming and J lost 8 bases, with 13 bases between them. Germline V gene lookup returns CDR1 MDHEN and CDR2 SYDVKM. The CDR3 consists of 13 residues. The CDR3: CASSANWGYEQFF. The CDR3 nucleotides are TGTGCCAGCAGTGCAAACTGGGGCTATGAGCAGTTCTTC.

The chain uses TRBV5-6 and TRBJ2-3; 8 nucleotides match TRBD2. The CDR3 length is 14 residues. J gave up 1 base and V 10 bases, and 8 bases lay outside the gene matches. The germline V gene encodes CDR1 SGHDT and CDR2 YYEEEE. CDR3 region: CAGSMGLGTDTQYF. The CDR3 region has the DNA TGTGCCGGGTCTATGGGACTAGGCACAGATACGCAGTATTTT.

The chain carries TRBV11-2 and TRBJ2-5; either TRBD1 or TRBD2 may fit D (5 bases each). V lost 3 bases and J lost 5, with 13 bases in between. The CDR3 has 14 amino acids. Germline CDR1 reads SGHAT; CDR2 reads FQNNGV. CDR3 region: CASSFGDRGETQYF. The CDR3 nucleotides are TGTGCCAGCAGCTTTGGGGACCGTGGGGAGACCCAGTACTTC. The complete variable domain, with remaining parts taken from reference TRBV11-2 and TRBJ2-5, reads EAGVAQSPRYKIIEKRQSVAFWCNPISGHATLYWYQQILGQGPKLLIQFQNNGVVDDSQLPKDRFSAERLKGVDSTLKIQPAKLEDSAVYLCASSFGDRGETQYFGPGTRLLVL.

J is TRBJ2-5 and V is TRBV20-1; 10 bases fit TRBD2. Germline CDR1 DFQATT, CDR2 SNEGSKA (reference sequence). This CDR3 spans 16 amino acids. Unmatched junction bases numbered 8, after V lost 2 bases and J lost 2 bases. CDR3 loop: CSARTASGGSQETQYF. For the CDR3, the DNA is TGCAGTGCTAGAACGGCTAGCGGGGGATCACAAGAGACCCAGTACTTC.

V and J are TRBV20-1 and TRBJ2-7; D is tentatively TRBD1 or TRBD2 (5 bases each). Germline CDR1 DFQATT, CDR2 SNEGSKA (reference sequence). This CDR3 has 12 amino acids. The V end was cut by 4 bases, the J end by 3 bases, with 10 bases between. CDR3 DNA: TGCAGTGCTAAGAGGGGCAACTACGAGCAGTACGTC. The encoded protein is CSAKRGNYEQYV.

This chain connects TRBV9 to TRBJ2-3; the D is unclear. The CDR3 spans 12 residues. V was clipped by 3 bases and J by 3 bases, with 5 bases between them. Germline loops: CDR1 SGDLS, CDR2 YYNGEE. The CDR3 protein is CASSEPTDTQYF. The CDR3, as DNA: TGTGCCAGCAGCGAACCGACAGATACGCAGTATTTT.

The CDR3 coding sequence is TGTGCCAGCAGTTACGGCCGGGGCCCAGCTAACTATGGCTACACCTTC. This codes for CASSYGRGPANYGYTF. The rearrangement uses TRBV6-2 or TRBV6-3 and TRBJ1-2; possibly TRBD1 for D (5 bases). Per the germline V gene, CDR1 is MNHEY and CDR2 is SVGEGT. CDR3 length equals 16 residues. The ends were cut back, 2 bases at V and 0 bases at J, with 13 bases in the middle.

The chain carries TRBV7-2 and TRBJ2-7, with no clear D. V dropped 1 base and J dropped 4 bases, with 8 bases sitting between them. The CDR3 covers 13 residues. Germline CDR1 reads SGHTA; CDR2 reads FQGNSA. The CDR3 reads CASSLERRYEQYF. The DNA for the CDR3 is TGTGCCAGCAGCTTAGAACGCCGATACGAGCAGTACTTC. Full variable domain (missing parts from reference TRBV7-2 and TRBJ2-7): GAGVSQSPSNKVTEKGKDVELRCDPISGHTALYWYRQSLGQGLEFLIYFQGNSAPDKSGLPSDRFSAERTGGSVSTLTIQRTQQEDSAVYLCASSLERRYEQYFGPGTRLTVT.

The chain links TRBV7-9 to TRBJ1-1; D is uncertain. V shed 5 bases and J shed 1 base, with 11 bases lying between them. The CDR3 sequence is 14 residues long. Looked up from germline, CDR1 is SEHNR and CDR2 is FQNEAQ (reference sequence). This chain's CDR3 is CASSPRWGNTEAFF. CDR3 bases: TGTGCCAGCAGCCCCCGGTGGGGGAACACTGAAGCTTTCTTT.

The chain joins TRBV29-1 to TRBJ2-5; unclear D gene. The CDR3 is 11 amino acids. Trimming removed 5 bases at V and 1 base at J, with 5 bases between. Looked up from germline, CDR1 is SQVTM and CDR2 is ANQGSEA. For the CDR3, the DNA is TGCAGCGTTTCCGTCCAAGAGACCCAGTACTTC. This codes for CSVSVQETQYF. Full variable domain (remainder filled in from reference TRBV29-1 and TRBJ2-5): SAVISQKPSRDICQRGTSLTIQCQVDSQVTMMFWYRQQPGQSLTLIATANQGSEATYESGFVIDKFPISRPNLTFSTLTVSNMSPEDSSIYLCSVSVQETQYFGPGTRLLVL.

The chain is built from TRBV15 and TRBJ2-1, with 14 positions matching TRBD2. This CDR3 is 16 amino acids long. J lost 7 bases, V lost 4 bases, and 6 bases had no gene match. Per the germline V gene, CDR1 is LNHNV and CDR2 is YYDKDF (reference sequence). CDR3 in amino acids: CATSIGTSGSLNEQFF. The CDR3 nucleotides read TGTGCCACCAGCATAGGGACTAGCGGGAGTTTGAATGAGCAGTTCTTC. Based on the CDR3 plus reference TRBV15 and TRBJ2-1, the full variable domain is DAMVIQNPRYQVTQFGKPVTLSCSQTLNHNVMYWYQQKSSQAPKLLFHYYDKDFNNEADTPDNFQSRRPNTSFCFLDIRSPGLGDTAMYLCATSIGTSGSLNEQFFGPGTRLTVL.

This chain links TRBV10-3 with TRBJ1-3; D possibly corresponds to TRBD1 (5 bases). Between the trimmed V and J ends, which lost 7 bases and 7 bases, there was a span of 14 bases. This CDR3 contains 13 residues. Germline CDR1 is ENHRY and CDR2 is SYGVKD. CDR3 residues: CAITASGANTIYF. For the CDR3, the DNA is TGTGCCATCACTGCTTCTGGGGCTAACACCATATATTTT.

This clonotype has only one observation. As DNA, the CDR3 is TGTGCCTGGACTAGCGGGACCCCCAATGAGCAGTTCTTC. Amino acid sequence: CAWTSGTPNEQFF. The rearrangement joins TRBV30 to TRBJ2-1; 9 bases fit TRBD2. The germline V gene has CDR1 GTSNPN and CDR2 SVGIG (reference sequence). The V gene end was trimmed by 4 bases and the J gene end by 6 bases; junction bases not matched to a gene: 4. This CDR3 is built from 13 residues.

V is TRBV12-3 or TRBV12-4 and J is TRBJ1-6, with D possibly matching TRBD1 (5 bases). The germline V and J ends were trimmed by 4 bases and 6 bases, with 7 bases remaining between them. The CDR3 length is 13 residues. The CDR3 DNA is TGTGCCAGCAGTTGGGGCCCTAATTCACCCCTCCACTTT. This translates into CASSWGPNSPLHF.

This clonotype was detected once. This chain uses TRBV27 with TRBJ1-5, with D perhaps TRBD1 (6 bases). The ends were cut back, 6 bases at V and 2 bases at J, with 14 bases in the middle. CDR1 MNHEY and CDR2 SMNVEV come from the germline V gene (reference sequence). The CDR3 contains 15 residues. The CDR3 spells CASSWGAGGNQPQHF. Written as DNA, the CDR3 is TGTGCCAGCAGCTGGGGGGCGGGGGGCAATCAGCCCCAGCATTTT.

The V call is TRBV27, the J call TRBJ2-5; no definite D call. This CDR3 region has 17 residues. Per germline, CDR1 MNHEY and CDR2 SMNVEV (reference sequence). The V end was cut by 4 bases, the J end by 0 bases, with 18 bases between. CDR3 protein: CASSSTGPYKYQETQYF. In DNA, the CDR3 is TGTGCCAGCAGTTCAACCGGGCCGTACAAATACCAAGAGACCCAGTACTTC.

The chain uses TRBV27 and TRBJ2-5; D perhaps matches TRBD1 (5 bases). This CDR3 comprises 15 residues. Trimming took off 4 bases at V and 2 bases at J, with 14 bases between the two ends. CDR1 is MNHEY and CDR2 is SMNVEV in the germline V gene (reference sequence). The CDR3 bases are TGTGCCAGCAGTTCCCAGGGAAGGGGACAAGAGACCCAGTACTTC. This gives the protein CASSSQGRGQETQYF.

The chain uses TRBV18 and TRBJ2-5; D may be TRBD1 (5 bases). From germline, CDR1 is KGHSH and CDR2 LQKENI. This CDR3 comprises 14 residues. The V and J ends lost 2 bases and 1 base respectively, with 8 bases between them. CDR3 protein: CASSPAGLQETQYF. The CDR3 coding sequence is TGTGCCAGCTCACCAGCAGGGCTCCAAGAGACCCAGTACTTC.

This clonotype is a singleton in its sample. V and J are TRBV9 and TRBJ2-6, with D tentatively TRBD1 (6 bases). CDR3 length: 19 amino acids. The V gene's germline CDR1 is SGDLS and CDR2 YYNGEE. V lost 0 bases to trimming and J lost 1 base, with 17 bases between them. The chain's CDR3 is CASSVAGQPIQSGANVLTF. Written as DNA, the CDR3 is TGTGCCAGCAGCGTAGCAGGACAGCCAATCCAATCTGGGGCCAACGTCCTGACTTTC.